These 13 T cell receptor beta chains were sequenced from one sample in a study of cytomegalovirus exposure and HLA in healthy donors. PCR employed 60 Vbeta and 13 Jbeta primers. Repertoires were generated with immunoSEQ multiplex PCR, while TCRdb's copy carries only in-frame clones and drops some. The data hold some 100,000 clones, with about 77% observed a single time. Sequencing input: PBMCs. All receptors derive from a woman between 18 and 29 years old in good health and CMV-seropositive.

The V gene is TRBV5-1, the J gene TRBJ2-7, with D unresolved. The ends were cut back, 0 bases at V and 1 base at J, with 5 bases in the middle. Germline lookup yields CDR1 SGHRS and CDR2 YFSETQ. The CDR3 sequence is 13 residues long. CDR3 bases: TGCGCCAGCAGCTTGGGCAGTTCCTACGAGCAGTACTTC. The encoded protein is CASSLGSSYEQYF.

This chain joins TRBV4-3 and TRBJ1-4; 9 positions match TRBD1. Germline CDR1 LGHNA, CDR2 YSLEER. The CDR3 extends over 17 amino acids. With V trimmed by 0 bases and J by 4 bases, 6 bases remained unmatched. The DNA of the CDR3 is TGCGCCAGCAGCCAAGAGATAGTGGGACAGGGTAATGAAAAACTGTTTTTT. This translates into CASSQEIVGQGNEKLFF.

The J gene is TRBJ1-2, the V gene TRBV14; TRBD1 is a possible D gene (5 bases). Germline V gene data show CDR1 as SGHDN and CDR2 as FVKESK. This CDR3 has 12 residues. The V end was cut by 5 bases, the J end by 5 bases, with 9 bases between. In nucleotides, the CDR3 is TGTGCCAGCAGCTCCCAGGGTTATGGCTACACCTTC. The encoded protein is CASSSQGYGYTF.

The CDR3 loop is CASSPRLAGYTGELFF. The CDR3 DNA sequence: TGTGCCAGCAGCCCACGACTAGCGGGATATACCGGGGAGCTGTTTTTT. This chain uses TRBV7-2 with TRBJ2-2, with 11 bases that match TRBD2. This CDR3 region has 16 residues. Germline lookup yields CDR1 SGHTA and CDR2 FQGNSA. The trim removed 5 bases at V and 5 bases at J, leaving 7 bases unmatched.

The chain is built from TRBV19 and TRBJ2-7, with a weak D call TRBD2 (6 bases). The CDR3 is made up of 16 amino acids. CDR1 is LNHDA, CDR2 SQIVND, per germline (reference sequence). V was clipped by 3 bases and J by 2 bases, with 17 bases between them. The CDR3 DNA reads TGTGCCAGTAGTATGGTGATGTCTAGCGAGCCCTACGAGCAGTACTTC. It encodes CASSMVMSSEPYEQYF. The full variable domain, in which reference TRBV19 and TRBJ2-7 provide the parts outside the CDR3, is DGGITQSPKYLFRKEGQNVTLSCEQNLNHDAMYWYRQDPGQGLRLIYYSQIVNDFQKGDIAEGYSVSREKKESFPLTVTSAQKNPTAFYLCASSMVMSSEPYEQYFGPGTRLTVT.

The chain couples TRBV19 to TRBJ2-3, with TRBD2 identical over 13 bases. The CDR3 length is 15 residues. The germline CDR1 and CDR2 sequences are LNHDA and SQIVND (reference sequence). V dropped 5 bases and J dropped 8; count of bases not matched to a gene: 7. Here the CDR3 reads CASSSTSGGHGTQYF. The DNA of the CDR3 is TGTGCCAGTAGTTCGACTAGCGGGGGGCACGGTACGCAGTATTTT. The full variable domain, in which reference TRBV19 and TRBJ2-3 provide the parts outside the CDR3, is DGGITQSPKYLFRKEGQNVTLSCEQNLNHDAMYWYRQDPGQGLRLIYYSQIVNDFQKGDIAEGYSVSREKKESFPLTVTSAQKNPTAFYLCASSSTSGGHGTQYFGPGTRLTVL.

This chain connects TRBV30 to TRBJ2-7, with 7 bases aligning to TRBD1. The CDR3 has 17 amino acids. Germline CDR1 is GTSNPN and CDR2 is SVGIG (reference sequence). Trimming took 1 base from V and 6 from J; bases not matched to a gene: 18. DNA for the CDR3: TGTGCCTGGAGTGCTTACACAGGGGATCCAGAAGGTGGCGAGCAGTACTTC. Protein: CAWSAYTGDPEGGEQYF.

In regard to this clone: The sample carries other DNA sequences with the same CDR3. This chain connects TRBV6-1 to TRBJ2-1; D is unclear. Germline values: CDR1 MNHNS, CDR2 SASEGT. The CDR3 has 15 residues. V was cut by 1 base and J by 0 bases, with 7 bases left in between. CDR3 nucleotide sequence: TGTGCCAGCAGTGAAGATCCTAGCTCCTACAATGAGCAGTTCTTC. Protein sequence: CASSEDPSSYNEQFF.

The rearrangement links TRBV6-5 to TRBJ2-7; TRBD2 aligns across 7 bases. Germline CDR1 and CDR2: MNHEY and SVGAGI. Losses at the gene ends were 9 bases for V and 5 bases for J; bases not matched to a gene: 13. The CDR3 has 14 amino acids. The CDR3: CASIRLSGGNEQYF. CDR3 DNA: TGTGCCAGTATACGACTGTCGGGAGGTAACGAGCAGTACTTC.

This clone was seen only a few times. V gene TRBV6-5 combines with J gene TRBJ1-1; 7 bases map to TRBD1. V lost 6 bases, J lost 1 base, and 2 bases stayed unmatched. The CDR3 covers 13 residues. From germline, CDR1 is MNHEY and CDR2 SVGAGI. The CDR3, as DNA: TGTGCCAGCAGAGGGACAGAGAACACTGAAGCTTTCTTT. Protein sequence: CASRGTENTEAFF.

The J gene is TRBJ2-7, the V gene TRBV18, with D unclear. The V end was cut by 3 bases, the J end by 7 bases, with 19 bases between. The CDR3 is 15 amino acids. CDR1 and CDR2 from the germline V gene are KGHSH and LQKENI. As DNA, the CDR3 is TGTGCCAGCTCACCGGTGGCGGAACCATACGCGGAGCAGTACTTC. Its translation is CASSPVAEPYAEQYF.

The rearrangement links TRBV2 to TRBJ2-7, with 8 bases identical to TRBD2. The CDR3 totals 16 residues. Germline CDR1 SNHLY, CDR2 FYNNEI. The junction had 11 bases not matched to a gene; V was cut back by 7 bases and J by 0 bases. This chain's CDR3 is CASKELAGFSSYEQYF. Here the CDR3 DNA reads TGTGCCAGCAAAGAGCTAGCGGGTTTCAGCTCCTACGAGCAGTACTTC.

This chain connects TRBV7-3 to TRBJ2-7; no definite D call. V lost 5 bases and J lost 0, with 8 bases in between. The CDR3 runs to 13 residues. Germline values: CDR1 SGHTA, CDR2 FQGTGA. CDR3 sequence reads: CASSPQNSYEQYF. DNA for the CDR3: TGTGCCAGCAGCCCACAGAACTCCTACGAGCAGTACTTC.